A single sample gave rise to the 2 T cell receptor beta chains below, sequenced in a study of T-cell memory formation after mild COVID-19. TCRdb itself ran the 5' RACE reads through MiXCR, one entry per CDR3 protein. The sample contains about 400,000 distinct CDR3 sequences, about 17% of which appear only once. The sequencing sample was made of PBMCs or a T cell subset sorted from them (not recorded which). The receptors derive from a man younger than 35 who had mild COVID-19 (a few samples of this study predate the infection). Cell type and time point are not known.

J is TRBJ2-5 and V is TRBV12-3 or TRBV12-4; D is unclear. V was trimmed by 5 bases and J by 6 bases, leaving 10 bases between them. This CDR3 region has 12 residues. The CDR3 nucleotides read TGTGCCAGCAGTCCCGGACCGCAGACCCAGTACTTC. Protein sequence: CASSPGPQTQYF.

V is TRBV5-1 and J is TRBJ2-1; D may match TRBD1 or TRBD2 (6 bases each). The CDR3 runs to 16 residues. Deletions cut 0 bases from V and 2 bases from J, with 12 bases between. From germline, CDR1 is SGHRS and CDR2 YFSETQ. CDR3: CASSLGGRLAYNEQFF. In nucleotides, the CDR3 is TGCGCCAGCAGCTTGGGGGGGCGACTAGCCTACAATGAGCAGTTCTTC.